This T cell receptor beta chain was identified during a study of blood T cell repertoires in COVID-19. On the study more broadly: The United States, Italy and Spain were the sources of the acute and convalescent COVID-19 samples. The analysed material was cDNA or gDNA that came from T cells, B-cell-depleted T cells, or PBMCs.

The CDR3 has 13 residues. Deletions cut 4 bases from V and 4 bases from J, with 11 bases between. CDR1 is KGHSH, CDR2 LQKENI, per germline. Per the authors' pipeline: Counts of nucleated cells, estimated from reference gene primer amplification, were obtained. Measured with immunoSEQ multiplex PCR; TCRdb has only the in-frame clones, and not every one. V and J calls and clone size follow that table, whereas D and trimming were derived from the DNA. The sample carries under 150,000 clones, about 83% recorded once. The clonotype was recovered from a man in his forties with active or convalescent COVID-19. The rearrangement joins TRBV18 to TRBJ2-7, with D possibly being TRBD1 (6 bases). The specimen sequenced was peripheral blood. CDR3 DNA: TGTGCCAGCTCACTAGAACAGGGATACGAGCAGTACTTC. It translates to CASSLEQGYEQYF.